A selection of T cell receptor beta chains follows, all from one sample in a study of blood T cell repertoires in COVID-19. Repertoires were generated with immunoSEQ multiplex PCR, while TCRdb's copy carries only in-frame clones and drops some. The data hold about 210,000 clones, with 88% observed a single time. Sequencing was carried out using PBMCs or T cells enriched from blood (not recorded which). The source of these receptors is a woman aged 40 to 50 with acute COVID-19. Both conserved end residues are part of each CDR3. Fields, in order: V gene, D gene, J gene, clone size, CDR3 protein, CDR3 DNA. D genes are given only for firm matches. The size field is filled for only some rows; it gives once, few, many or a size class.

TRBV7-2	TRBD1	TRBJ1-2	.	CASSRDSSNYGYTF	TGTGCCAGCAGCCGGGACAGCTCTAACTATGGCTACACCTTC
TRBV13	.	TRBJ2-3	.	CASSSHRDSYTDTQYF	TGTGCCAGCAGCAGCCACCGGGACTCCTACACAGATACGCAGTATTTT
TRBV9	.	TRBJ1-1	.	CASSVGAGMNTEAFF	TGTGCCAGCAGCGTAGGAGCGGGTATGAACACTGAAGCTTTCTTT
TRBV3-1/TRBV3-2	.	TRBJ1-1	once	CASSQRTRLQHEDVLGEAFF	TGTGCCAGCAGCCAACGGACTAGATTACAGCATGAGGACGTGCTAGGGGAAGCTTTCTTT
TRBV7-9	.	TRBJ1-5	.	CASSSYRGSNQPQHF	TGTGCCAGCAGCTCATACCGGGGTAGCAATCAGCCCCAGCATTTT
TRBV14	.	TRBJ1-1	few	CASSQAGFGAEAFF	TGTGCCAGCAGCCAGGCGGGGTTTGGCGCTGAAGCTTTCTTT
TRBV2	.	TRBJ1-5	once	CASSDAGYSNQPQHF	TGTGCCAGCAGTGACGCGGGATATAGCAATCAGCCCCAGCATTTT
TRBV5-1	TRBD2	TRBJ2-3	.	CASSYGSGAITDTQYF	TGCGCCAGCAGCTATGGTAGCGGGGCTATCACAGATACGCAGTATTTT
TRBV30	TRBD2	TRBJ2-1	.	CAWSLGTSANEQFF	TGTGCCTGGAGTCTAGGGACTAGCGCTAATGAGCAGTTCTTC
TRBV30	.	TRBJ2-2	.	CAWRKAGTGNTGELFF	TGTGCCTGGAGGAAGGCCGGGACTGGGAACACCGGGGAGCTGTTTTTT
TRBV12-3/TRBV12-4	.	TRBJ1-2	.	CASWGPLGYGYTF	TGTGCCAGCTGGGGGCCCCTAGGCTATGGCTACACCTTC
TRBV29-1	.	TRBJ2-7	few	CSVNRDTSYEQYF	TGCAGCGTAAACCGGGACACCTCCTACGAGCAGTACTTC
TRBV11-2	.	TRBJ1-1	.	CASSLHGDTEAFF	TGTGCCAGCAGCTTACACGGGGACACTGAAGCTTTCTTT
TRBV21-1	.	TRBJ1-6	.	CASSKDRGNYNSPLHF	TGTGCCAGCAGCAAAGACCGGGGAAACTATAATTCACCCCTCCACTTT
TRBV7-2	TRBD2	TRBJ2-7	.	CASSLTSGGPREQYF	TGTGCCAGCAGCTTGACTAGCGGGGGACCACGGGAGCAGTACTTC
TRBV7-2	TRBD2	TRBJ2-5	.	CASSFIAGGPRTQYF	TGTGCCAGCAGCTTTATAGCGGGAGGGCCGAGGACCCAGTACTTC
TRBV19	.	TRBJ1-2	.	CASSKETGVGYTF	TGTGCCAGTAGTAAGGAGACAGGTGTCGGCTACACCTTC
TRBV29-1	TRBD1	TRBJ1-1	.	CSGGQGTEAFF	TGCAGCGGAGGACAGGGGACTGAAGCTTTCTTT
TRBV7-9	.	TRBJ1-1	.	CASSSGTDYEAFF	TGTGCCAGCAGCTCGGGGACGGACTATGAAGCTTTCTTT
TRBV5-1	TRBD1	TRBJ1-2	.	CASSLGGQGEVDYGYTF	TGCGCCAGCAGCTTAGGGGGACAGGGGGAAGTGGACTATGGCTACACCTTC